A single sample gave rise to the 28 T cell receptor beta chains below, sequenced in a study of cytomegalovirus exposure and HLA in healthy donors. 13 Jbeta primers and 60 Vbeta primers were used for the PCR. Assay: immunoSEQ multiplex PCR; the TCRdb copy retains only in-frame clones and omits some. The profile shows roughly 180,000 clones, about 81% of them singletons. Material: PBMCs. These TCRs come from a man aged 35 to 55 in good health and CMV-seronegative.

The chain is built from TRBV18 and TRBJ2-2, with D maybe TRBD2 (5 bases). The CDR3 consists of 13 residues. Per germline, CDR1 KGHSH and CDR2 LQKENI. The ends were cut back, 3 bases at V and 7 bases at J, with 9 bases in the middle. CDR3 in DNA: TGTGCCAGCTCACCCGAGGGTGTCGGGGAGCTGTTTTTT. This translates into CASSPEGVGELFF.

This clone has just a few counts. At one boundary the junction diverges from the germline segment, which might be a read error. J is TRBJ2-3 and V is TRBV7-7, with TRBD2 identical over 8 bases. Germline V gene lookup returns CDR1 SSHAT and CDR2 FNYEAQ (reference sequence). The CDR3 extends over 17 amino acids. The CDR3 bases are TGTGCTAGCAGCTTAGGGTCCGTCGGGAGGGCGACAGATACGCAGTATTTT. Its translation: CASSLGSVGRATDTQYF. Complete variable domain (other parts from reference TRBV7-7 and TRBJ2-3): GAGVSQSPRYKVTKRGQDVTLRCDPISSHATLYWYQQALGQGPEFLTYFNYEAQPDKSGLPSDRFSAERPEGSISTLTIQRTEQRDSAMYRCASSLGSVGRATDTQYFGPGTRLTVL.

V gene TRBV9 combines with J gene TRBJ1-1; D unclear. V lost 0 bases and J 1 base, leaving 16 bases between the germline ends. Germline loops: CDR1 SGDLS, CDR2 YYNGEE. The CDR3 sequence is 17 residues long. This CDR3 is CASSVAPKRGTNTEAFF. The DNA of the CDR3 is TGTGCCAGCAGCGTAGCCCCAAAAAGAGGTACGAACACTGAAGCTTTCTTT.

This sequence joins TRBV7-2 and TRBJ2-2; 9 bases agree with TRBD2. V gave up 5 bases and J gave up 4 bases; unmatched junction bases: 8. CDR3 size: 16 residues. CDR1 and CDR2 (germline): SGHTA, FQGNSA. The CDR3 sequence is CASSPTTSGSTGELFF. The CDR3 DNA reads TGTGCCAGCAGCCCCACGACTAGCGGATCCACCGGGGAGCTGTTTTTT.

The chain is built from TRBV7-9 and TRBJ2-3, with 9 nucleotides matching TRBD2. The CDR3 covers 15 residues. Trimming at V came to 1 base and at J to 2 bases, leaving 1 base not matched to a gene. Germline V gene sequence: CDR1 SEHNR, CDR2 FQNEAQ (reference sequence). CDR3 coding DNA: TGTGCCAGCAGCTTAGGACTAGCGGCCACAGATACGCAGTATTTT. Encoded protein: CASSLGLAATDTQYF.

The chain carries TRBV6-1 and TRBJ1-1; a possible D gene is TRBD1 (5 bases). Germline-derived CDR1 and CDR2 are MNHNS and SASEGT. The CDR3 spans 13 residues. The V end was cut by 4 bases, the J end by 1 base, with 7 bases between. CDR3 DNA sequence: TGTGCCAGCAGTGTGCAGGGGAACACTGAAGCTTTCTTT. This sequence encodes CASSVQGNTEAFF.

This chain joins TRBV4-1 and TRBJ2-6; a weak D match, TRBD2 (5 bases). The CDR3 totals 18 residues. Germline V gene sequence: CDR1 MGHRA, CDR2 YSYEKL. The V end was cut by 5 bases, the J end by 2 bases, with 19 bases between. The CDR3 reads CASSSYWRLDPGANVLTF. The CDR3 nucleotides are TGCGCCAGCAGCTCCTACTGGAGGCTCGATCCTGGGGCCAACGTCCTGACTTTC.

This clone came up once. This sequence joins TRBV7-9 and TRBJ1-4; 10 bases are a match to TRBD1. CDR3 length: 16 residues. V lost 5 bases to trimming and J lost 7 bases; unmatched junction nucleotides: 10. Germline CDR1 and CDR2: SEHNR and FQNEAQ (reference sequence). The CDR3 nucleotides read TGTGCCAGCAGCCGCGGGACAGGGGAGGATGGTGAAAAACTGTTTTTT. It is translated as CASSRGTGEDGEKLFF.

The CDR3 loop reads CASSLPGTDNQPQHF. The CDR3 nucleotides read TGTGCCAGCAGCCTCCCCGGGACAGATAATCAGCCCCAGCATTTT. The genes are TRBV28 and TRBJ1-5; 7 nucleotides match TRBD1. Germline V CDR1 and CDR2: MDHEN, SYDVKM. J was trimmed by 4 bases and V by 6 bases; bases with no gene match: 9. This CDR3 is 15 amino acids long. Variable domain in full (rest from reference TRBV28 and TRBJ1-5): DVKVTQSSRYLVKRTGEKVFLECVQDMDHENMFWYRQDPGLGLRLIYFSYDVKMKEKGDIPEGYSVSREKKERFSLILESASTNQTSMYLCASSLPGTDNQPQHFGDGTRLSIL.

The chain uses TRBV27 and TRBJ1-1, with a weak D call TRBD1 (6 bases). V was shortened by 2 bases and J by 0 bases, with 10 bases between the two germline ends. CDR3 length equals 15 residues. CDR1 and CDR2 (germline): MNHEY, SMNVEV (reference sequence). CDR3: CASSLNGQLNTEAFF. CDR3 in DNA: TGTGCCAGCAGTTTAAATGGACAGTTGAACACTGAAGCTTTCTTT.

The rearrangement joins TRBV6-4 to TRBJ2-7, with 10 nucleotides matching TRBD1. Unmatched junction bases numbered 10, after V lost 6 bases and J lost 2 bases. The CDR3 is 16 residues long. Germline lookup yields CDR1 MRHNA and CDR2 SNTAGT. CDR3 coding DNA: TGTGCCAGCAGCTGGTTTGGGGGACAGGGGACCTACGAGCAGTACTTC. This encodes CASSWFGGQGTYEQYF.

This chain joins TRBV18 and TRBJ1-1, with D unresolved. Looked up from germline, CDR1 is KGHSH and CDR2 is LQKENI. The CDR3 has 15 residues. Trimming took off 6 bases at V and 1 base at J, with 15 bases between the two ends. In nucleotides, the CDR3 is TGTGCCAGCTCCCCCTTGGTACGGAGGAACACTGAAGCTTTCTTT. This translates into CASSPLVRRNTEAFF.

V gene TRBV5-1 combines with J gene TRBJ2-4, with 7 bases lining up with TRBD1. CDR3 size: 15 residues. CDR1 and CDR2 (germline): SGHRS, YFSETQ. V was pared by 4 bases and J by 6 bases, with 10 bases of the junction left unmatched. CDR3 protein: CASSLPRQGSNIQYF. As DNA, the CDR3 is TGCGCCAGCAGCCTACCCCGACAGGGCTCAAACATTCAGTACTTC.

The V and J genes are TRBV11-2 and TRBJ2-2, with a tentative D call TRBD1 (6 bases). V was shortened by 5 bases and J by 4 bases, with 8 bases between the two germline ends. The germline gives CDR1 SGHAT, CDR2 FQNNGV. CDR3 size: 13 residues. The CDR3: CASSGQFTGELFF. CDR3 bases: TGTGCCAGCAGCGGACAGTTCACCGGGGAGCTGTTTTTT. Together with reference TRBV11-2 and TRBJ2-2, the CDR3 gives the full variable domain: EAGVAQSPRYKIIEKRQSVAFWCNPISGHATLYWYQQILGQGPKLLIQFQNNGVVDDSQLPKDRFSAERLKGVDSTLKIQPAKLEDSAVYLCASSGQFTGELFFGEGSRLTVL.

This clone was seen a single time. This chain uses TRBV4-2 with TRBJ2-7, with 9 nucleotides matching TRBD2. The CDR3 is made up of 15 amino acids. Trimming took 1 base from V and 3 from J; bases not matched to a gene: 4. CDR1 and CDR2 from the germline V gene are LGHNA and YNFKEQ. This CDR3 reads CASSQAAGGIYEQYF. The CDR3 nucleotides read TGTGCCAGCAGCCAAGCGGCGGGGGGGATCTACGAGCAGTACTTC.

The V call is TRBV4-3, the J call TRBJ1-3, with a possible D match to TRBD1 (5 bases). V was trimmed by 1 base and J by 0 bases, leaving 13 bases between them. The CDR3 has 17 amino acids. CDR1 is LGHNA and CDR2 is YSLEER in the germline V gene. CDR3 sequence: CASSQVGQTISGNTIYF. The DNA of the CDR3 is TGCGCCAGCAGCCAAGTGGGGCAGACCATCTCTGGAAACACCATATATTTT.

This clone occurred a few times. The chain recombines TRBV7-2 with TRBJ2-2; D perhaps matches TRBD2 (6 bases). The germline gives CDR1 SGHTA, CDR2 FQGNSA. This CDR3 is 15 amino acids long. V was shortened by 6 bases and J by 1 base, with 12 bases between the two germline ends. The CDR3 DNA reads as TGTGCCAGCAGATTGGAGGGATTGAACACCGGGGAGCTGTTTTTT. Protein product: CASRLEGLNTGELFF.

The chain recombines TRBV9 with TRBJ2-5, with 13 bases aligning to TRBD2. V shed 2 bases and J 9 bases; nucleotides not matched to a gene: 4. Germline values: CDR1 SGDLS, CDR2 YYNGEE. The CDR3 spans 14 residues. DNA for the CDR3: TGTGCCAGCAGCGTCGGGACTAGCGGGGAGGCCCAGTACTTC. It is translated as CASSVGTSGEAQYF.

V gene TRBV4-2 combines with J gene TRBJ2-2, with 11 bases aligning to TRBD2. The CDR3 sequence is 13 residues long. V shed 1 base, J shed 11 bases, and the junction held 0 bases outside the gene matches. CDR1 and CDR2 from the germline V gene are LGHNA and YNFKEQ. CDR3 protein: CASSQGLAGELFF. The CDR3 nucleotides are TGTGCCAGCAGCCAAGGACTAGCGGGAGAGCTGTTTTTT.

The J gene is TRBJ2-3, the V gene TRBV25-1; TRBD1 matches 7 bases. The germline CDR1 and CDR2 sequences are MGHDK and SYGVNS. This CDR3 spans 17 amino acids. V shed 8 bases and J 0 bases; nucleotides not matched to a gene: 14. Here the CDR3 reads CASSPLRDSSSTDTQYF. CDR3 DNA: TGTGCCAGCTCCCCCCTCCGGGACAGCTCCAGCACAGATACGCAGTATTTT.

This sequence joins TRBV11-3 and TRBJ1-6; D unclear. There are 13 residues in the CDR3. Germline loops: CDR1 SGHNT, CDR2 YENEEA. V shed 1 base and J shed 7 bases, with 5 bases lying between them. CDR3 in DNA: TGTGCCAGCAGCTTAGGGGCCAATTCACCCCTCCACTTT. This encodes CASSLGANSPLHF.

The gene calls are TRBV30 and TRBJ2-7; 11 bases map to TRBD2. This CDR3 contains 14 residues. Trimming cost V 0 bases and J 5 bases; bases outside gene matches: 3. CDR1 is GTSNPN and CDR2 is SVGIG in the germline V gene (reference sequence). CDR3 coding DNA: TGTGCCTGGAGTGTACCTAGCGGGAGGCACGAGCAGTACTTC. Translation gives CAWSVPSGRHEQYF.

This clone was seen a handful of times. This chain uses TRBV28 with TRBJ2-6; D perhaps matches TRBD1 (6 bases). From germline, CDR1 is MDHEN and CDR2 SYDVKM. Between the trimmed V and J ends, which lost 6 bases and 0 bases, there was a span of 12 bases. The CDR3 covers 16 residues. CDR3 region: CASSPRTASGANVLTF. CDR3 nucleotides: TGTGCCAGCAGCCCTCGGACAGCCTCTGGGGCCAACGTCCTGACTTTC.

The chain has TRBV27 and TRBJ1-2; 12 bases fit TRBD1. Trimming removed 4 bases from V and 7 bases from J; junction bases left unmatched: 4. Germline CDR1 MNHEY, CDR2 SMNVEV (reference sequence). CDR3 length: 14 residues. The CDR3 DNA is TGTGCCAGCAGTTATGGGACAGGGGGCGCTGGCTACACCTTC. It codes for CASSYGTGGAGYTF.

The chain joins TRBV10-3 to TRBJ2-7, with 10 positions matching TRBD1. Germline CDR1 reads ENHRY; CDR2 reads SYGVKD. This CDR3 is 14 amino acids long. Trimming at V came to 9 bases and at J to 2 bases, leaving 7 bases not matched to a gene. The CDR3 spells CAMAQGTGAYEQYF. The CDR3 coding sequence is TGTGCCATGGCGCAGGGGACAGGGGCCTACGAGCAGTACTTC.

The J gene is TRBJ2-5, the V gene TRBV7-8, with 8 bases identical to TRBD1. CDR1 and CDR2 (germline): SGHVS, FQNEAQ. The CDR3 consists of 14 residues. Germline trimming cut 5 bases from V and 4 bases from J; bases unmatched to any gene: 6. CDR3 DNA: TGTGCCAGCAGCCTCAGGGGGCGGGGAGAGACCCAGTACTTC. Translated: CASSLRGRGETQYF. The variable domain in full, with the rest retrieved from reference TRBV7-8 and TRBJ2-5, is GAGVSQSPRYKVAKRGQDVALRCDPISGHVSLFWYQQALGQGPEFLTYFQNEAQLDKSGLPSDRFFAERPEGSVSTLKIQRTQQEDSAVYLCASSLRGRGETQYFGPGTRLLVL.

The chain couples TRBV4-1 to TRBJ2-5, with 12 nucleotides matching TRBD2. The junction had 5 bases not matched to a gene; V was cut back by 4 bases and J by 5 bases. The germline V gene encodes CDR1 MGHRA and CDR2 YSYEKL. This CDR3 has 15 amino acids. The CDR3 sequence is CASSPSSGGAETQYF. The CDR3 coding sequence is TGCGCCAGCAGCCCTTCTAGCGGGGGGGCTGAGACCCAGTACTTC.

The chain carries TRBV30 and TRBJ1-1; D is uncertain. V was shortened by 5 bases and J by 0 bases, with 10 bases between the two germline ends. Per germline, CDR1 GTSNPN and CDR2 SVGIG (reference sequence). This CDR3 spans 13 amino acids. This CDR3 reads CAWGQALNTEAFF. DNA of the CDR3: TGTGCCTGGGGTCAGGCCTTGAACACTGAAGCTTTCTTT. The variable domain in full, with the rest retrieved from reference TRBV30 and TRBJ1-1, is SQTIHQWPATLVQPVGSPLSLECTVEGTSNPNLYWYRQAAGRGLQLLFYSVGIGQISSEVPQNLSASRPQDRQFILSSKKLLLSDSGFYLCAWGQALNTEAFFGQGTRLTVV.